This TCR beta chain is drawn from a study of CXCR3-negative and CXCR3-positive naive CD8 T cells. In regard to this clonotype: Its matching antigen is unknown.

Per CD8+ T cell subset, triplicate sorts of 250,000 to 300,000 cells each were done. Via 5' RACE with UMI labels, TRB cDNA libraries were prepared. TCRdb reprocessed the 5' RACE reads, keeping one entry per CDR3 protein, no DNA. Its table records about 120,000 distinct CDR3 sequences. Study findings and constraints: Hydrophobicity of TRB CDR3s was greater in CXCR3-positive naive cells than in CXCR3-negative naive cells. CD5 surface expression was similar among naive subsets, and TCR strength was estimated by inference from TRB CDR3 properties. Whereas both naive subsets had comparably high diversity, memory CD8+ cells had much lower diversity.

The CDR3 spans 15 residues. Germline CDR1 reads MNHNY; CDR2 reads SVGAGI (reference sequence). The genes are TRBV6-6 and TRBJ2-3; the D gene TCRdb calls, TRBD1, cannot be checked with no DNA. Sequencing was carried out using naive CXCR3+ CD8+ T cells from blood. This sample's subset: CD45RO-CCR7+CD27+CD95- naive CD8+ T cells expressing CXCR3 (TNR3+). This sequence originates from a human donor in good health. Some clones in this sample may be carry-over from other donors' samples. The CDR3 here is CASSPFLGGPDTQYF.